The text below deals with one T cell receptor (beta chain). The CDR3 extends over 12 amino acids. The ends were cut back, 5 bases at V and 8 bases at J, with 12 bases in the middle. This record belongs to a study of blood T cell repertoires in COVID-19. Assay used: immunoSEQ multiplex PCR; TCRdb lists only in-frame clones, some missing. The data hold tens of thousands of clones, with approximately 86% observed a single time. The TCR was taken from a man between 65 and 80 years old with acute or convalescent COVID-19. The sequenced sample was peripheral blood. The V and J genes are TRBV12-3 or TRBV12-4 and TRBJ1-2; perhaps TRBD1 as D (5 bases). As DNA, the CDR3 is TGTGCCAGCAGTCCCACAGGTTACGGCTACACCTTC. Translation: CASSPTGYGYTF.